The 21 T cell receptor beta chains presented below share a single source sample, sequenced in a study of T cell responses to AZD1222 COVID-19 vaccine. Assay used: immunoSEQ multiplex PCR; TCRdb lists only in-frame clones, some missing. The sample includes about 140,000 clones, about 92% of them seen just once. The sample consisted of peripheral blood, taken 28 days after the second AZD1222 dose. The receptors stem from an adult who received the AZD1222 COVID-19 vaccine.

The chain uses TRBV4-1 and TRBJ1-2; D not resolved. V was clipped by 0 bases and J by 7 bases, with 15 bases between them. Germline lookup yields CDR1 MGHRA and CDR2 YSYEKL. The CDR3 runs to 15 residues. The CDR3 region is CASSQDQGWELGYTF. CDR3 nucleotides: TGCGCCAGCAGCCAAGATCAAGGCTGGGAACTTGGCTACACCTTC.

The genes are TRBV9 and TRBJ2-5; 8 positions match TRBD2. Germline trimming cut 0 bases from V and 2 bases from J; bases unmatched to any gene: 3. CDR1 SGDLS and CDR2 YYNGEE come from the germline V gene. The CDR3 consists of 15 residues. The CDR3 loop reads CASSVASGSQETQYF. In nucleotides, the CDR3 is TGTGCCAGCAGCGTAGCAAGCGGGAGTCAAGAGACCCAGTACTTC.

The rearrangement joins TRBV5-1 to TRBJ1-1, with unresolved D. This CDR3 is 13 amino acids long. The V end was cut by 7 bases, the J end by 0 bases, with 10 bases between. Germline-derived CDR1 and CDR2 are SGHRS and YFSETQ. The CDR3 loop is CASQRQMNTEAFF. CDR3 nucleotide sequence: TGCGCCAGCCAACGTCAAATGAACACTGAAGCTTTCTTT. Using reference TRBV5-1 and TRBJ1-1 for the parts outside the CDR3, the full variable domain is KAGVTQTPRYLIKTRGQQVTLSCSPISGHRSVSWYQQTPGQGLQFLFEYFSETQRNKGNFPGRFSGRQFSNSRSEMNVSTLELGDSALYLCASQRQMNTEAFFGQGTRLTVV.

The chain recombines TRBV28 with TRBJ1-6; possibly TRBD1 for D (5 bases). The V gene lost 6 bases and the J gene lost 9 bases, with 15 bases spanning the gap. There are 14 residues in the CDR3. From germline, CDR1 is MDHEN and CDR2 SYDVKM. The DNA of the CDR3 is TGTGCCAGCAGCCTGCGGCAGGGAAGTTCACCCCTCCACTTT. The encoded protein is CASSLRQGSSPLHF.

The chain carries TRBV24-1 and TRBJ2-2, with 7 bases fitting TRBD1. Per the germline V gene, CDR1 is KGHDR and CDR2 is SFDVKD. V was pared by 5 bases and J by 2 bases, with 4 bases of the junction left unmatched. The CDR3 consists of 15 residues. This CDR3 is CATSVRDRNTGELFF. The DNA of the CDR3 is TGTGCCACCAGTGTCAGGGACAGAAACACCGGGGAGCTGTTTTTT.

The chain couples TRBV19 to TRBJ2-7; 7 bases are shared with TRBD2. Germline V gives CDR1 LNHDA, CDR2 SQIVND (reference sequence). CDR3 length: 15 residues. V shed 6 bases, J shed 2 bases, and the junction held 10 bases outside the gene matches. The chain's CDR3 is CASSGDSGLPYEQYF. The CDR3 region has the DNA TGTGCCAGTAGCGGGGATAGCGGGTTACCCTACGAGCAGTACTTC.

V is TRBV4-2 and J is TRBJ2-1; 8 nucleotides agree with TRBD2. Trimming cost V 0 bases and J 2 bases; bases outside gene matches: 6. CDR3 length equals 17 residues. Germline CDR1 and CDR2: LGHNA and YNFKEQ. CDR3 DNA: TGTGCCAGCAGCCAAGATAGGGGCGGGAGGACCTACAATGAGCAGTTCTTC. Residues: CASSQDRGGRTYNEQFF.

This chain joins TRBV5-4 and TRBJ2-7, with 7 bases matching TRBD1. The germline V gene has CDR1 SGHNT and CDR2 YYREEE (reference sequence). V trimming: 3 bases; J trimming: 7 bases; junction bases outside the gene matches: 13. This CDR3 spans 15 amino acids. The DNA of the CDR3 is TGTGCCAGCAGCTACAGGGGTAACGTGCAGGAGGAGCAGTACTTC. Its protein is CASSYRGNVQEEQYF.

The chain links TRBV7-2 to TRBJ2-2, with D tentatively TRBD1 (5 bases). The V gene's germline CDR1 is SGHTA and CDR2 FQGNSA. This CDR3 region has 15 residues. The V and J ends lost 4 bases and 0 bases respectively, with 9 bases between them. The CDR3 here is CASSSTVANTGELFF. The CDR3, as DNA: TGTGCCAGCAGCTCGACAGTAGCGAACACCGGGGAGCTGTTTTTT.

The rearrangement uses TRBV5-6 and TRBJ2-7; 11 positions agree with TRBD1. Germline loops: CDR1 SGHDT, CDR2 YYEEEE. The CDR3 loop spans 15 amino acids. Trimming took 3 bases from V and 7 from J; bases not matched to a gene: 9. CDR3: CASSSPGQGAREQYF. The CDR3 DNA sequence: TGTGCCAGCAGCTCCCCCGGACAGGGGGCGAGGGAGCAGTACTTC.

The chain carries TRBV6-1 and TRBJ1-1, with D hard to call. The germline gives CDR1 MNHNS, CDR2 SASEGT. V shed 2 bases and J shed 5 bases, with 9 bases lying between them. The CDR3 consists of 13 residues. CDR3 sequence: CASSELWVTEAFF. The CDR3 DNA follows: TGTGCCAGCAGTGAATTGTGGGTTACTGAAGCTTTCTTT.

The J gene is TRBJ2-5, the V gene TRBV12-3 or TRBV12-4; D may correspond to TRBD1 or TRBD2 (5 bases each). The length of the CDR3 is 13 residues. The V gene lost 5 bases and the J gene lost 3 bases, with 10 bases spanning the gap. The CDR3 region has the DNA TGTGCCAGCAGTCCGGGACCCGAAGAGACCCAGTACTTC. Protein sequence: CASSPGPEETQYF.

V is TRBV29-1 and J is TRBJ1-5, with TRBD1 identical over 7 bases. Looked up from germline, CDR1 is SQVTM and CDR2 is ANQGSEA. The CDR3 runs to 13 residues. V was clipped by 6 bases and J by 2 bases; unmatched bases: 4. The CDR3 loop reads CSVGDRGNQPQHF. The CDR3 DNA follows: TGCAGCGTGGGCGACAGGGGCAATCAGCCCCAGCATTTT.

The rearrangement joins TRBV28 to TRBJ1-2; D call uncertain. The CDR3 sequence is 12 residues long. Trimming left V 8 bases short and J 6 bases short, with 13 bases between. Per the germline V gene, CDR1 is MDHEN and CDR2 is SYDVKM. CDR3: CASYGQRDGYTF. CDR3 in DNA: TGTGCCAGCTATGGGCAGCGCGATGGCTACACCTTC.

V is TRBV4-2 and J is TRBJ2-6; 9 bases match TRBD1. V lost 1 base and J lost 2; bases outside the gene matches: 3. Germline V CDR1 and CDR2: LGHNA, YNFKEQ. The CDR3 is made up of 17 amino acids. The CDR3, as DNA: TGTGCCAGCAGCCAAGCACAGGGGGCGACTGGGGCCAACGTCCTGACTTTC. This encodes CASSQAQGATGANVLTF.

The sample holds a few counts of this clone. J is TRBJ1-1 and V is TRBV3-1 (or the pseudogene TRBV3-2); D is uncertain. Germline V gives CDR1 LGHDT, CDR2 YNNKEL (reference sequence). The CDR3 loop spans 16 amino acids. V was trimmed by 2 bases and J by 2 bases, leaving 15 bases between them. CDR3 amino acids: CASSQRVSGFNTEAFF. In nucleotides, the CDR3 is TGTGCCAGCAGCCAAAGGGTATCTGGATTTAACACTGAAGCTTTCTTT.

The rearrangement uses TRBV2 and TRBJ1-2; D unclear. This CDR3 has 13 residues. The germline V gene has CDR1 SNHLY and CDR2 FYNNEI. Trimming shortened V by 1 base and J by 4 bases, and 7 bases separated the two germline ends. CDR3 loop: CASSEGTFYGYTF. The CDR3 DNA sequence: TGTGCCAGCAGTGAAGGGACTTTCTATGGCTACACCTTC.

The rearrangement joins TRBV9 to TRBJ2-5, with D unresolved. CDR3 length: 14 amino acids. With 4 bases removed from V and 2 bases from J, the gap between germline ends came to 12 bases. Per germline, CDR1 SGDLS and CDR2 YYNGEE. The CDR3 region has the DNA TGTGCCAGCAGCCCAAATAGCCTGCAAGAGACCCAGTACTTC. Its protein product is CASSPNSLQETQYF.

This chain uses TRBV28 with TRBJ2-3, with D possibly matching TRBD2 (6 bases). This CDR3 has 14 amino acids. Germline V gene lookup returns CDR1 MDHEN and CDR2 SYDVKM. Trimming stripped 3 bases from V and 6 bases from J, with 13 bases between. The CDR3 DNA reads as TGTGCCAGCAGTTTGGGGCGGGAATGGGATACGCAGTATTTT. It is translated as CASSLGREWDTQYF. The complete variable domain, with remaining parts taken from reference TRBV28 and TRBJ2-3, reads DVKVTQSSRYLVKRTGEKVFLECVQDMDHENMFWYRQDPGLGLRLIYFSYDVKMKEKGDIPEGYSVSREKKERFSLILESASTNQTSMYLCASSLGREWDTQYFGPGTRLTVL.

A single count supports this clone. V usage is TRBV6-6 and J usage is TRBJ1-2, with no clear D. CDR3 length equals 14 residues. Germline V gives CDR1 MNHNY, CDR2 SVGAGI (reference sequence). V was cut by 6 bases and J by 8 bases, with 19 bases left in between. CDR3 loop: CASSPFQEMVGYTF. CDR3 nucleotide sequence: TGTGCCAGCAGCCCTTTTCAGGAAATGGTAGGCTACACCTTC.

CDR3 protein: CASSYLGSSYNEQFF. The CDR3 nucleotides are TGTGCCAGCAGTTACCTCGGGAGCTCCTACAATGAGCAGTTCTTC. The chain has TRBV6-2 or TRBV6-3 and TRBJ2-1; D may be TRBD2 (6 bases). Trimming took 2 bases from V and 0 from J, leaving 8 bases between them. This CDR3 spans 15 amino acids. CDR1 is MNHEY, CDR2 SVGEGT, per germline.